This TCR beta chain was recorded in a study of beta chain features in type 1 diabetes. Expressed TCRB transcripts were sequenced, since all the RNA that had been isolated was reverse transcribed. Read counts averaged roughly 4 million for samples of naive, central memory and regulatory T cells. Libraries were prepared by immunoSEQ multiplex PCR; TCRdb keeps only in-frame clonotypes and omits some of them. The sample records roughly 330,000 clones, about 10% being singletons. Germline assignment: CDR1 SQVTM and CDR2 ANQGSEA. V lost 4 bases to trimming and J lost 4 bases; unmatched junction nucleotides: 6. CDR3 length equals 13 residues. General study points: Across all four CD4+ subsets, people with type 1 diabetes showed modestly shorter TCRB CDR3s. Naive, central memory and Treg TCRB repertoires seemed to resemble each other more closely in patients than they did in healthy donors.

This clone has a handful of counts. As yet, its antigen is unknown. A single heparinised draw of approximately 110 mL on average was taken per donor. The clonotype originates from a woman in her twenties or thirties in good health. What was sequenced was naive CD4+ T cells from blood. V is TRBV29-1 and J is TRBJ1-2; 7 bases fit TRBD1. CDR3 region: CSVGTGQTYGYTF. DNA of the CDR3: TGCAGCGTTGGGACAGGACAAACCTATGGCTACACCTTC.